This T cell receptor beta chain derives from a study of shared clonotypes between healthy human individuals. The study, taken as a whole, reports: The sharing of 4% to 5.5% of naive CD4 clonotypes was seen across a handful of donors.

The V and J ends lost 6 bases and 4 bases respectively, with 21 bases between them. CDR3 length: 16 amino acids. From germline, CDR1 is ENHRY and CDR2 SYGVKD. A deep-level run was used for the assay. The assay was immunoSEQ multiplex PCR, and TCRdb's table has in-frame clones only and misses some. The table includes over a million clones, around 76% detected once. As for this clone: The antigen remains unidentified.

The V call is TRBV10-3, the J call TRBJ2-5; D possibly corresponds to TRBD2 (5 bases). This receptor was identified in a young man in good health. The sequencing input was memory CD4+ T cells sorted from blood. As to subset: CD45RA-negative fraction. CDR3 region: CAIRDRTVPEGETQYF. The CDR3 bases are TGTGCCATCAGGGATCGCACCGTCCCTGAGGGAGAGACCCAGTACTTC.